This note documents a single T cell receptor (beta chain) sequence. These data originate in a study of preoperative IRX-2 immunotherapy in early breast cancer. Here immunoSEQ multiplex PCR was the method, and the copy in TCRdb shows in-frame clones only, minus some. The table lists 39,000 or so clones, 70% to 80% of them singletons, with approximately 1% in the top ten. Treatment denoted: preoperative locoregional IRX-2 cytokine immunotherapy. Patients received preoperative, locoregional IRX-2 cytokine immunotherapy in a phase Ib study. CDR3 length: 13 amino acids. The germline CDR1 and CDR2 sequences are MRHNA and SNTAGT. V shed 5 bases and J shed 7 bases, with 12 bases lying between them.

The source of this sequence is a human donor with breast cancer. This sequence joins TRBV6-4 and TRBJ1-5; unclear D gene. Material: tumor tissue, obtained after IRX-2 immunotherapy. The CDR3 reads CASSYLSGQPQHF. CDR3 nucleotide sequence: TGTGCCAGCAGTTACCTCAGTGGACAGCCCCAGCATTTT.